The clone carrying this TCR beta chain was recorded a few times. The antigen remains unidentified. The data stem from a study of Ad26.COV2.S vaccination and SARS-CoV-2 variants. The CDR3 length is 16 residues. The germline V gene encodes CDR1 KGHSH and CDR2 LQKENI. The V and J ends lost 0 bases and 2 bases respectively, with 10 bases between them. Findings of the study overall: Non-spike TCR breadth showed similarity between vaccine and placebo recipients. After vaccination, substantial breadth of spike-specific CD8+ and CD4+ responses was reported.

The treatment here: around 19 received Ad26.COV2.S at low or high dose, single or two shots; several received placebo; per-sample allocation not given. Specimens were obtained on day 63 following the first vaccine or placebo injection. An Ad26 vector was used to express Wuhan-strain SARS-CoV-2 spike as the vaccine. Sequencing was performed with immunoSEQ multiplex PCR; in TCRdb, only in-frame clones are kept and a portion is missing. The sample records 200,000 to 250,000 clones, roughly 88% being singletons. The chain combines TRBV18 with TRBJ2-2; D possibly corresponds to TRBD1 (6 bases). The sequence derives from a person between 18 and 65 years old who received the Ad26.COV2.S COVID-19 vaccine or a placebo. Source: peripheral blood, taken in a trial of Ad26.COV2.S vaccine versus placebo. CDR3 protein: CASSPPSGANTGELFF. Here the CDR3 DNA reads TGTGCCAGCTCACCACCGTCAGGGGCCAACACCGGGGAGCTGTTTTTT.